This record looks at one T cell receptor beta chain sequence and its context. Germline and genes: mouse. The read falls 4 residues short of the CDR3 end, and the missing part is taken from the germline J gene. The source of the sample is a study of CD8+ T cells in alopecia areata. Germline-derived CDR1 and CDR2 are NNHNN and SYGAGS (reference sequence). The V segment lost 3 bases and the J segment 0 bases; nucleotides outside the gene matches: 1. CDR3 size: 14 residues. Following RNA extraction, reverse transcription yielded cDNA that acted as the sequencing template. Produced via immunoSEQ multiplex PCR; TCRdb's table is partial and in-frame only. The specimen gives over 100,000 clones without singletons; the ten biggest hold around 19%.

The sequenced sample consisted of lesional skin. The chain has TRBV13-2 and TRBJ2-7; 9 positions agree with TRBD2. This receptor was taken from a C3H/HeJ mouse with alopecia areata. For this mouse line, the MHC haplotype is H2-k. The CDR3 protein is CASGGGLGSYEQYF. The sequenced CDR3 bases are TGTGCCAGCGGTGGGGGACTGGGCTCCTAT.